Given below is one T cell receptor (beta chain) in context. The germline gives CDR1 MDHEN, CDR2 SYDVKM. CDR3 size: 14 residues. V lost 5 bases to trimming and J lost 1 base; unmatched junction nucleotides: 4. The entry originates in a study of blood T cell repertoires in COVID-19. Per the study methods: Estimation of nucleated cell counts relied on the amplification of reference gene primers. Here immunoSEQ multiplex PCR was the method, and the copy in TCRdb shows in-frame clones only, minus some. That table supplies the V and J calls and clone size; D and trimming were determined from the DNA. Among about 260,000 clones listed, around 90% were seen once.

V and J are TRBV28 and TRBJ1-1, with 7 nucleotides matching TRBD1. The receptor was derived from a human donor in a cohort sampled during active COVID-19. The source material was peripheral blood. CDR3 protein: CASSGGQPNTEAFF. DNA of the CDR3: TGTGCCAGCAGTGGGGGACAGCCGAACACTGAAGCTTTCTTT.